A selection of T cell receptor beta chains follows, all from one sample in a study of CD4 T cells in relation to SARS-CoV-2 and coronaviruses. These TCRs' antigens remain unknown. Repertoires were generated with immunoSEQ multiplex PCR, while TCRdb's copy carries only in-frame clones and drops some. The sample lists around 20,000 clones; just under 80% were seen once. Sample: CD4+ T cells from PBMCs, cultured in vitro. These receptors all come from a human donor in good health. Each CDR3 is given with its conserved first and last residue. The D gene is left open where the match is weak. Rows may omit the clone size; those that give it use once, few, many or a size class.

DNA: TGTGCCAGCAGTTTTCGGGCCGCCAGCTCCTACGAGCAGTACTTC; CDR3: CASSFRAASSYEQYF; V: TRBV27; D: .; J: TRBJ2-7; size: .
DNA: TGTGCCAGCGACTTTGGGGCCAACGTCCTGACTTTC; CDR3: CASDFGANVLTF; V: TRBV25-1; D: .; J: TRBJ2-6; size: .
DNA: TGTGCCAGCAGCTTAGGTCCCGCGGGAGGGAAGTTCTTC; CDR3: CASSLGPAGGKFF; V: TRBV7-2; D: TRBD2; J: TRBJ2-1; size: hyperexpanded
DNA: TGTGCCGGGACGCCGGGAACAGGAGGGAACTATGGCTACACCTTC; CDR3: CAGTPGTGGNYGYTF; V: TRBV30; D: .; J: TRBJ1-2; size: .
DNA: TGTGCCAGCAGCTCCCGGGCCCAAACTCTGGGGGAGCAGTTCTTC; CDR3: CASSSRAQTLGEQFF; V: TRBV5-4; D: .; J: TRBJ2-1; size: .
DNA: TGTGCCAGTAGTATAGGTAGACAGGGCCGTTTGAGCGAGCAGTACTTC; CDR3: CASSIGRQGRLSEQYF; V: TRBV19; D: TRBD1; J: TRBJ2-7; size: few
DNA: TGCGCCAGCAGCCTAGGACAGGTTCCCACCACTGAAGCTTTCTTT; CDR3: CASSLGQVPTTEAFF; V: TRBV5-1; D: TRBD1; J: TRBJ1-1; size: few
DNA: TGTGCCAGCAGCCAAGACCGGGTCGGGGAAGACGAGCAGTACTTC; CDR3: CASSQDRVGEDEQYF; V: TRBV3-1/TRBV3-2; D: .; J: TRBJ2-7; size: .
DNA: TGTGCCACCAGCTCCAATTCTGGCTCCCCAGAGACCCAGTACTTC; CDR3: CATSSNSGSPETQYF; V: TRBV15; D: .; J: TRBJ2-5; size: once
DNA: TGTGCCAGCAGCTTAGAGACCCAGTACTTC; CDR3: CASSLETQYF; V: TRBV7-8; D: .; J: TRBJ2-5; size: .
DNA: TGTGCCAGCAGCATCGCAGGGGTGGGGGAGCAGTTCTTC; CDR3: CASSIAGVGEQFF; V: TRBV7-3; D: .; J: TRBJ2-1; size: .
DNA: TGTGCCAGCAGTCCGGACAGGGTTGACACTGAAGCTTTCTTT; CDR3: CASSPDRVDTEAFF; V: TRBV5-5; D: TRBD1; J: TRBJ1-1; size: .
DNA: TGTGCCAGCAGTAACACCCAACACCGGGACAGCACGTACCAAGAGACCCAGTACTTC; CDR3: CASSNTQHRDSTYQETQYF; V: TRBV28; D: TRBD1; J: TRBJ2-5; size: .
DNA: TGTGCCAGTTGCGTCGGCCCCGGGGCCAACGTCCTGACTTTC; CDR3: CASCVGPGANVLTF; V: TRBV19; D: .; J: TRBJ2-6; size: .
DNA: TGTGCCAGCAGCCTGGGGGGGTTGGGCACTGAAGCTTTCTTT; CDR3: CASSLGGLGTEAFF; V: TRBV3-1/TRBV3-2; D: .; J: TRBJ1-1; size: .
DNA: TGTGCCAGCAGTTACTCCTTGAACACTGAAGCTTTCTTT; CDR3: CASSYSLNTEAFF; V: TRBV6-5; D: .; J: TRBJ1-1; size: once
DNA: TGTGCCAGCAGCCCCCAAGTGGGGGAGCAGTACTTC; CDR3: CASSPQVGEQYF; V: TRBV3-1/TRBV3-2; D: .; J: TRBJ2-7; size: .
DNA: TGCAGTGCTAGTTTAGAGACCCGGGGTGACTATGGCTACACCTTC; CDR3: CSASLETRGDYGYTF; V: TRBV20-1; D: .; J: TRBJ1-2; size: .
DNA: TGCGCCAGCAGTCTGACGGCATCTGGGGCCAACGTCCTGACTTTC; CDR3: CASSLTASGANVLTF; V: TRBV5-1; D: .; J: TRBJ2-6; size: .